The 20 T cell receptor beta chains below come from one sample, sequenced in a study of control samples from healthy donors and cancer patients. Here immunoSEQ multiplex PCR was the method, and the copy in TCRdb shows in-frame clones only, minus some. The sample shows around 140,000 clones, 75% to 95% of them seen only once. The sequenced material came from blood. These receptor sequences come from a man under 40 in good health.

The chain carries TRBV7-9 and TRBJ1-2; D uncertain. Germline V gives CDR1 SEHNR, CDR2 FQNEAQ (reference sequence). The CDR3 spans 12 residues. Trimming pared 1 base from V and 6 bases from J, leaving 6 bases between. The CDR3 nucleotides read TGTGCCAGCAGCTTAGGACGGGATGGCTACACCTTC. Translation gives CASSLGRDGYTF.

The genes are TRBV3-1 (or the pseudogene TRBV3-2) and TRBJ2-3; D may correspond to TRBD1 or TRBD2 (5 bases each). The CDR3 is 15 amino acids. Germline loops: CDR1 LGHDT, CDR2 YNNKEL (reference sequence). The germline V and J ends were trimmed by 4 bases and 3 bases, with 14 bases remaining between them. CDR3 region: CASSLRDALTDTQYF. CDR3 nucleotide sequence: TGTGCCAGCAGCCTACGGGACGCCCTGACAGATACGCAGTATTTT.

The chain links TRBV7-9 to TRBJ2-2; possible D gene TRBD2, 5 bases. V lost 5 bases and J 1 base, leaving 11 bases between the germline ends. This CDR3 comprises 15 residues. Germline assignment: CDR1 SEHNR and CDR2 FQNEAQ (reference sequence). DNA of the CDR3: TGTGCCAGCAGCCACCTCCGGGGGAACACCGGGGAGCTGTTTTTT. Translating it yields CASSHLRGNTGELFF. Full variable domain (outside the CDR3, taken from reference TRBV7-9 and TRBJ2-2): DTGVSQNPRHKITKRGQNVTFRCDPISEHNRLYWYRQTLGQGPEFLTYFQNEAQLEKSRLLSDRFSAERPKGSFSTLEIQRTEQGDSAMYLCASSHLRGNTGELFFGEGSRLTVL.

V usage is TRBV5-1 and J usage is TRBJ1-2; TRBD1 is a possible D gene (6 bases). The V gene's germline CDR1 is SGHRS and CDR2 YFSETQ. The V end was cut by 0 bases, the J end by 4 bases, with 16 bases between. The length of the CDR3 is 16 residues. CDR3 nucleotides: TGCGCCAGCAGCTTGGCACGGGGGCGTCCTGTCTATGGCTACACCTTC. As protein: CASSLARGRPVYGYTF.

The chain is built from TRBV6-1 and TRBJ2-1, with 8 positions matching TRBD2. The CDR3 totals 15 residues. Germline trimming cut 1 base from V and 5 bases from J; bases unmatched to any gene: 4. Germline V gives CDR1 MNHNS, CDR2 SASEGT. The DNA for the CDR3 is TGTGCCAGCAGTGAAGTTAGCGGGGACAACAATGAGCAGTTCTTC. It encodes CASSEVSGDNNEQFF.

Here the CDR3 DNA reads TGTGCCAGCAGCTTAGGGGCTCAGCCCCAGCATTTT. The encoded protein is CASSLGAQPQHF. The chain combines TRBV7-9 with TRBJ1-5; no clear D gene. This CDR3 contains 12 residues. Trimming stripped 1 base from V and 6 bases from J, with 4 bases between. Germline assignment: CDR1 SEHNR and CDR2 FQNEAQ (reference sequence). Full variable domain (outside the CDR3, taken from reference TRBV7-9 and TRBJ1-5): DTGVSQNPRHKITKRGQNVTFRCDPISEHNRLYWYRQTLGQGPEFLTYFQNEAQLEKSRLLSDRFSAERPKGSFSTLEIQRTEQGDSAMYLCASSLGAQPQHFGDGTRLSIL.

The chain uses TRBV7-9 and TRBJ2-7; 9 bases are shared with TRBD1. V shed 8 bases and J 0 bases; nucleotides not matched to a gene: 5. The CDR3 has 14 residues. Germline assignment: CDR1 SEHNR and CDR2 FQNEAQ (reference sequence). CDR3 loop: CASRQGESSYEQYF. CDR3 sequence (DNA): TGTGCCAGCCGACAGGGGGAGAGCTCCTACGAGCAGTACTTC.

V gene TRBV15 combines with J gene TRBJ1-4; 12 bases fit TRBD1. The CDR3 runs 16 residues. CDR1 and CDR2 (germline): LNHNV, YYDKDF (reference sequence). The V and J ends lost 0 bases and 7 bases, in that order; junction bases with no gene match: 3. The CDR3 loop reads CATSRDPGQGAEKLFF. In DNA form, the CDR3 reads TGTGCCACCAGCAGAGATCCGGGACAGGGGGCTGAAAAACTGTTTTTT.

The chain employs TRBV30 and TRBJ1-2, with D perhaps matching TRBD1 (6 bases). CDR1 is GTSNPN, CDR2 SVGIG, per germline (reference sequence). The CDR3 is 14 residues long. Trimming stripped 0 bases from V and 2 bases from J, with 10 bases between. CDR3 sequence reads: CAWSVRRGNYGYTF. The CDR3 DNA sequence: TGTGCCTGGAGTGTACGGAGGGGGAACTATGGCTACACCTTC.

This clone was found a few times. The chain carries TRBV5-4 and TRBJ1-1; TRBD1 is a possible D gene (5 bases). CDR3 length: 16 residues. Germline assignment: CDR1 SGHNT and CDR2 YYREEE (reference sequence). Trimming removed 5 bases from V and 0 bases from J, with 17 bases in between. The CDR3 here is CASREGNNAVNTEAFF. CDR3 nucleotides: TGTGCCAGCAGGGAGGGGAATAATGCGGTGAACACTGAAGCTTTCTTT.

This chain links TRBV6-5 with TRBJ2-3, with D perhaps matching TRBD1 or TRBD2 (5 bases each). V shed 7 bases and J shed 3 bases, with 17 bases lying between them. Germline V gene sequence: CDR1 MNHEY, CDR2 SVGAGI. This CDR3 contains 15 residues. This chain's CDR3 is CASKEGPGTTDTQYF. The CDR3 DNA reads TGTGCCAGCAAGGAAGGGCCGGGGACGACAGATACGCAGTATTTT.

The chain uses TRBV19 and TRBJ2-3; 11 bases fit TRBD2. CDR1 is LNHDA and CDR2 is SQIVND in the germline V gene (reference sequence). The V gene end was trimmed by 5 bases and the J gene end by 6 bases; junction bases not matched to a gene: 13. CDR3 size: 17 residues. The CDR3 reads CASSFSGTSGLGDTQYF. CDR3 in DNA: TGTGCCAGTAGTTTCTCCGGGACTAGCGGTCTCGGGGATACGCAGTATTTT.

This clone occurred a few times. V usage is TRBV27 and J usage is TRBJ1-3; 10 bases are a match to TRBD1. The length of the CDR3 is 17 residues. J was trimmed by 4 bases and V by 7 bases; bases with no gene match: 13. Germline V gives CDR1 MNHEY, CDR2 SMNVEV (reference sequence). The CDR3 region has the DNA TGTGCCAGCACCCGAACGACAGGGGGCATTGTCGGAAACACCATATATTTT. It is translated as CASTRTTGGIVGNTIYF.

V gene TRBV11-2 combines with J gene TRBJ2-1, with D unresolved. Trimming cost V 1 base and J 5 bases, with 9 bases left between them. This CDR3 is built from 14 residues. CDR1 and CDR2 (germline): SGHAT, FQNNGV. CDR3 bases: TGTGCCAGCAGCTTAGTGAACCGAAACAATGAGCAGTTCTTC. Translation gives CASSLVNRNNEQFF.

This clone has just one count. The rearrangement joins TRBV19 to TRBJ2-7, with D possibly TRBD2 on 5 matching bases. From germline, CDR1 is LNHDA and CDR2 SQIVND (reference sequence). The CDR3 covers 13 residues. V shed 4 bases and J shed 2 bases, with 9 bases lying between them. CDR3 amino acids: CASSTGLTYEQYF. CDR3 nucleotides: TGTGCCAGTAGTACCGGACTCACCTACGAGCAGTACTTC.

The V call is TRBV7-3, the J call TRBJ2-1, with TRBD2 as a possible D gene (6 bases). Trimming left V 5 bases short and J 1 base short, with 15 bases between. Germline CDR1 reads SGHTA; CDR2 reads FQGTGA. The CDR3 contains 16 residues. The CDR3 coding sequence is TGTGCCAGCAGCGACTCCGGGACTCCTTCCTACAATGAGCAGTTCTTC. It is translated as CASSDSGTPSYNEQFF.

The chain carries TRBV19 and TRBJ2-7, with D uncertain. This CDR3 spans 13 amino acids. Deletions cut 1 base from V and 0 bases from J, with 4 bases between. CDR1 is LNHDA, CDR2 SQIVND, per germline (reference sequence). The CDR3 nucleotides read TGTGCCAGTAGTATAGGGGGCTCCTACGAGCAGTACTTC. Translating gives CASSIGGSYEQYF.

The chain recombines TRBV4-1 with TRBJ2-4; the match to TRBD1 covers 7 bases. CDR3 length: 15 amino acids. J was trimmed by 9 bases and V by 1 base; bases with no gene match: 9. Germline assignment: CDR1 MGHRA and CDR2 YSYEKL. CDR3: CASSQGDRTTSIQYF. In nucleotides, the CDR3 is TGCGCCAGCAGCCAAGGGGACAGAACTACGAGCATTCAGTACTTC.

V usage is TRBV21-1 and J usage is TRBJ1-3. TRBV21-1 is given as a pseudogene. The CDR3 loop spans 15 amino acids. DNA of the CDR3: TGTGCCAGCACCGCGGTCCAGAGCTCTGGAAACACCATATATTTT. Protein sequence: CASTAVQSSGNTIYF.

V usage is TRBV6-1 and J usage is TRBJ1-1; maybe TRBD1 (5 bases). The CDR3 has 15 residues. Germline-derived CDR1 and CDR2 are MNHNS and SASEGT. V gave up 2 bases and J gave up 1 base, with 11 bases separating them. CDR3 bases: TGTGCCAGCAGTGAACCAAGGGGCTCGAACACTGAAGCTTTCTTT. Its translation: CASSEPRGSNTEAFF.